The present T cell receptor (beta chain) was sequenced within a study of T cell changes during pregnancy in multiple sclerosis. Here immunoSEQ multiplex PCR was the method, and the copy in TCRdb shows in-frame clones only, minus some. The sample carries about 97,000 clones, less than 95% recorded once. Germline lookup yields CDR1 MNHEY and CDR2 SMNVEV (reference sequence). The length of the CDR3 is 14 residues. Trimming removed 6 bases from V and 7 bases from J, with 18 bases in between. This sample comprised peripheral blood, obtained in the second trimester of pregnancy. This sequence joins TRBV27 and TRBJ1-2; D ambiguous. This clonotype was sampled from a female donor in good health, enrolled as a control in a pregnancy study. CDR3 DNA sequence: TGTGCCAGCAGCCCCTCGGATGGGAGTGGTGGCTACACCTTC. As protein: CASSPSDGSGGYTF.